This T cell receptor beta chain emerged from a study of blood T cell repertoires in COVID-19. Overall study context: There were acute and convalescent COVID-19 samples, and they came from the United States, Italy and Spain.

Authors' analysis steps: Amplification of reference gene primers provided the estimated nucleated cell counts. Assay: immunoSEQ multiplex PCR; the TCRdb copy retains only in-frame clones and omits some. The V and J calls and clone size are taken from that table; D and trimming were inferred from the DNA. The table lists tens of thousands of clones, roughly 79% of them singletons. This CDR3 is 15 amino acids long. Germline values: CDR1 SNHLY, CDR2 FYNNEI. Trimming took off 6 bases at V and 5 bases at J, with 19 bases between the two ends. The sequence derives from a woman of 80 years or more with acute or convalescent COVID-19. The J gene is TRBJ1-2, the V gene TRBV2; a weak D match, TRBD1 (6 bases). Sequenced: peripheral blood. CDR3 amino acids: CASSTTGTQLYGYTF. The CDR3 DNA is TGTGCCAGCAGCACTACAGGGACCCAACTTTATGGCTACACCTTC.